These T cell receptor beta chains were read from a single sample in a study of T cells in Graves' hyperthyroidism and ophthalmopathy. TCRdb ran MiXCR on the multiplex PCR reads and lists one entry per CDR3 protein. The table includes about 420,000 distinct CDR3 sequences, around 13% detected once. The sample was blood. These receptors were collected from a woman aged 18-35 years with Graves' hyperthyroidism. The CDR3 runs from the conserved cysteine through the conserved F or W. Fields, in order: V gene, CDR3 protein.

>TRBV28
CASSKSGILFYEQFF
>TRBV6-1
CAARTGQGYTF
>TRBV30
CACTEGTSGSRTDTQYF
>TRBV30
CAWRPGNTIYF
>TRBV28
CVVAGGYNEQFF
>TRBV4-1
CASSQDITATNEKLFF
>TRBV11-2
CASSFFSREGSDTQYF
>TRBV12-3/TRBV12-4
CASSSRQGTHSPLHF
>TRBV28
CASSRTTGYNEQFF
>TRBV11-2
CASSLVAGGGNTIYF
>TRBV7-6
CASSLARSSEAFF
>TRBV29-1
CSVKGGLAGGETQYF
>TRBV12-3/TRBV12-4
CASSLGSGKGGYTEAFF
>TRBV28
CASGETGISGNTIYF
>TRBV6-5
CASSYLGTSGGYEQYF
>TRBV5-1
CASSAGTGHTGELFF
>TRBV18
CASSPTGMAVDVYGYTF
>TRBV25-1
CASSTQGYGYTF
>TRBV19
CASSIGGFGEKLFF
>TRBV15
CATSVAVGDTDTQYF
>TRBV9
CASSEGVGRGNTIYF
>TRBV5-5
CASSLEGRATDTQYF
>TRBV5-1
CASSLVVEDTGELFF
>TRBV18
CASSPLTSGQETQYF
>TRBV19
CASSTGAGFTDTQYF
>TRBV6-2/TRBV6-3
CASTRTLSAVEKYF
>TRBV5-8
CASSSGQLHSYNEQFF